Listed below are T cell receptor beta chains from one sample, sequenced in a study of blood T cell repertoires in COVID-19. The method was immunoSEQ multiplex PCR; TCRdb's version includes in-frame clones alone and lacks a portion of them. The sample lists 350,000 to 450,000 clones, approximately 90% seen once, with approximately 1.5% in the top ten. Sequencing was done on a sample of peripheral blood. These receptors all come from a woman aged 40-49 years with COVID-19, enrolled during active disease. The CDR3 runs from the conserved cysteine through the conserved F or W. D genes are given only for firm matches. Clone size is shown for a subset of rows, as once, few, many or a class of expanded clone.

>.|TRBV7-9|.|12|TRBJ1-5
TGTGCCAGCAGCCTCTACAATCAGCCCCAGCATTTT
CASSLYNQPQHF
>TRBD1|TRBV28|.|14|TRBJ1-2
TGTGCCAGCAGTCCCTCGACAGGGAACTATGGCTACACCTTC
CASSPSTGNYGYTF
>.|TRBV5-1|.|15|TRBJ1-2
TGCGCCAGCAGCCCAAGGACAGACCCTATTTTTGGCTACACCTTC
CASSPRTDPIFGYTF
>.|TRBV28|.|12|TRBJ1-2
TGTGCCAGCAGCCCGGGGTCCCATGGCTACACCTTC
CASSPGSHGYTF
>.|TRBV27|.|17|TRBJ1-5
TGTGCCAGCAGTTTATTTTACAGGGACGTTAGAAATCAGCCCCAGCATTTT
CASSLFYRDVRNQPQHF
>TRBD2|TRBV5-1|.|16|TRBJ2-3
TGCGCCAGCAGCTTGATTGACGGGAGGGCGGGAGATACGCAGTATTTT
CASSLIDGRAGDTQYF
>.|TRBV9|.|16|TRBJ2-3
TGTGCCAGCAGCGTAGGGTGGACAGTGGAAGCTCATACGCAGTATTTT
CASSVGWTVEAHTQYF
>.|TRBV3-1/TRBV3-2|.|15|TRBJ1-2
TGTGCCAGCAGCCAAGTGGGCGGGGCCGTACGGGGCTACACCTTC
CASSQVGGAVRGYTF
>.|TRBV28|.|14|TRBJ1-4
TGTGCCAGCCGACCCGGGACTGCCGAGGAAAAACTGTTTTTT
CASRPGTAEEKLFF
>.|TRBV30|.|13|TRBJ1-2
TGTGCCTGGAGAAGGGGTATTTACTATGGCTACACCTTC
CAWRRGIYYGYTF
>.|TRBV28|.|14|TRBJ1-5
TGTGCCAGCAGTTTCGGGGGTAGCAATCAGCCCCAGCATTTT
CASSFGGSNQPQHF
>TRBD1|TRBV6-5|.|15|TRBJ1-5
TGTGCCAGCAGTCCCCTTGCGACAGGGGCTCGGCCCCAGCATTTT
CASSPLATGARPQHF
>TRBD2|TRBV7-3|.|16|TRBJ2-5
TGTGCCAGCAGCCCTGCTCTAGCGGGGGGGCAAGAGACCCAGTACTTC
CASSPALAGGQETQYF
>TRBD1|TRBV4-3|.|19|TRBJ1-3
TGCGCCAGCAGCCAAGGGTCCCCGGGACAGGTCCTCTCTGGAAACACCATATATTTT
CASSQGSPGQVLSGNTIYF
>.|TRBV2|.|14|TRBJ2-2
TGTGCCAGCAGGGGGCCCCTTGAAACCGGGGAGCTGTTTTTT
CASRGPLETGELFF
>.|TRBV12-3/TRBV12-4|.|13|TRBJ1-2
TGTGCCAGCAGTTTGGCGGGGGACTATGGCTACACCTTC
CASSLAGDYGYTF
>.|TRBV10-3|few|15|TRBJ1-6
TGTGCCATCAGAACAGGGAGCTCCTATAATTCACCCCTCCACTTT
CAIRTGSSYNSPLHF
>.|TRBV28|.|14|TRBJ2-2
TGTGCCAGCAGTTTAATCGTAGGGGCCGGGGAGCTGTTTTTT
CASSLIVGAGELFF
>TRBD1|TRBV19|.|13|TRBJ2-7
TGTGCCAGTAGGGGGACAGGAGCCTACGAGCAGTACTTC
CASRGTGAYEQYF
>TRBD1|TRBV7-9|.|16|TRBJ1-5
TGTGCCAGCAGCTGGTGGACAGGGGATAGCAATCAGCCCCAGCATTTT
CASSWWTGDSNQPQHF
>.|TRBV5-1|.|14|TRBJ2-1
TGCGCCAGCAGCTGGACTGGTGGGGTCGGTGAGCAGTTCTTC
CASSWTGGVGEQFF
>TRBD1|TRBV6-6|.|15|TRBJ1-3
TGTGCCAGCAGTTATGAGACAGGGTCTGGAAACACCATATATTTT
CASSYETGSGNTIYF
>.|TRBV3-1/TRBV3-2|many|14|TRBJ2-5
TGTGCCAGCAGCTCTACAGGGAGTTCGGAGACCCAGTACTTC
CASSSTGSSETQYF
>TRBD1|TRBV18|.|16|TRBJ2-5
TGTGCCAGCTCACCAAGTTCCACAGGGGTAGAGGAGACCCAGTACTTC
CASSPSSTGVEETQYF
>.|TRBV6-4|few|13|TRBJ1-1
TGTGCCAGCAGTGACACGGTGAACACTGAAGCTTTCTTT
CASSDTVNTEAFF
>.|TRBV7-9|.|12|TRBJ1-1
TGTGCCAGCAGCACTGTGGGAGAGAGCGCTTTCTTT
CASSTVGESAFF
>.|TRBV11-2|.|15|TRBJ1-3
TGTGCCAGCAGCCATGGGGGGTTTGCTGGAAACACCATATATTTT
CASSHGGFAGNTIYF
>TRBD1|TRBV18|.|15|TRBJ2-5
TGTGCCAGCTCACCCCCGGGACAGGGGGAAGAGACCCAGTACTTC
CASSPPGQGEETQYF